This section outlines one TCR beta chain sequence together with its context. Its antigen is undetermined. This CDR3 has 15 amino acids. V was clipped by 0 bases and J by 1 base, with 9 bases between them. The germline V gene encodes CDR1 LGHNA and CDR2 YSLEER. Total RNA, at least 5 micrograms per sample, was extracted from PBMCs. This specimen comes from a study of blood T cells in healthy people across ages. Findings of the study overall: TCR beta diversity, measured per million T cells, fell in a roughly linear way with age. Estimates drawn from one million T cells were deemed to understate diversity. It was the long-lived donors that had more naive CD4+ cells and higher diversity than aged donors.

Combining a sample-barcoded 5' primer with a J-beta primer mix, a second PCR ran for roughly 6 to 11 cycles. TCRdb passed the 5' RACE reads through MiXCR, listing each CDR3 protein once. This sample yields roughly 730,000 distinct CDR3 sequences, of which about 56% are seen a single time; around 24% belongs to the top ten. V usage is TRBV4-3 and J usage is TRBJ1-1; D is unclear. Sequencing input: blood. The origin of this receptor is a man aged 35-49 years in good health. CDR3 sequence reads: CASSQDYRSNTEAFF. DNA of the CDR3: TGCGCCAGCAGCCAAGACTACAGATCGAACACTGAAGCTTTCTTT.